A selection of T cell receptor beta chains follows, all from one sample in a study of T cells in Graves' hyperthyroidism and ophthalmopathy. TCRdb ran MiXCR on the multiplex PCR reads and lists one entry per CDR3 protein. The repertoire has 340,000 or so distinct CDR3 sequences, around a fifth of them found once; the top ten carry around 48%. Sequencing input: blood. Receptors were obtained from a woman between 45 and 60 years old with Graves' hyperthyroidism. Both conserved end residues are part of each CDR3. Each record gives: clone size, V gene, D gene, J gene, CDR3 protein, CDR3 DNA. A D gene is named only where the DNA matches it firmly. A clone size is listed for some rows: how often the clone was seen (once, few, many), or a class if it is expanded.

>many|TRBV7-3|NA|TRBJ2-3
CASTTGGGDTQYF
TGTGCCAGCACCACGGGTGGGGGAGATACGCAGTATTTT
>few|TRBV20-1|TRBD2|TRBJ2-7
CSARIAGVEYEQYF
TGCAGTGCTAGAATAGCGGGGGTCGAGTACGAGCAGTACTTC
>NA|TRBV7-2|TRBD2|TRBJ2-7
CASSPGLANPPYEQYF
TGTGCCAGCAGCCCGGGACTAGCGAATCCCCCCTACGAGCAGTACTTC
>few|TRBV7-2|NA|TRBJ1-2
CASSLGPGGYTF
TGTGCCAGCAGCCTGGGACCGGGGGGCTACACCTTC
>NA|TRBV10-1|TRBD2|TRBJ2-7
CASNDASGSSYNEQYF
TGCGCCAGCAATGATGCTAGCGGGAGTTCCTACAATGAGCAGTACTTC
>NA|TRBV12-5|TRBD2|TRBJ2-1
CASGKRLAGVNEQLF
TGTGCTAGTGGTAAACGACTAGCGGGAGTGAATGAGCAGCTCTTC
>few|TRBV6-9|TRBD1|TRBJ2-5
CASSYPDRVRAQYF
TGTGCCAGCAGTTATCCGGACAGGGTCAGGGCCCAGTACTTC
>few|TRBV5-4|NA|TRBJ1-6
CASSLNKGVNSPLHF
TGTGCCAGCAGCTTGAACAAGGGGGTGAATTCACCCCTCCACTTT
>NA|TRBV12-5|NA|TRBJ1-4
CASGGLGGEKLFF
TGTGCTAGTGGGGGCCTCGGAGGAGAAAAACTGTTTTTT
>NA|TRBV19|NA|TRBJ1-4
CASSMQAATNEKLFF
TGTGCCAGTAGTATGCAGGCTGCAACTAATGAAAAACTGTTTTTT
>once|TRBV27|NA|TRBJ1-2
CASSLKGKGYGYTF
TGTGCCAGCAGTTTGAAAGGGAAAGGCTATGGCTACACCTTC
>many|TRBV3-1|TRBD1|TRBJ1-1
CASSPLGRGRNPEAFF
TGTGCCAGCAGCCCGCTTGGAAGGGGGCGCAACCCTGAAGCTTTCTTT
>NA|TRBV3-1|NA|TRBJ2-7
CASSQDRGASYEQYF
TGTGCCAGCAGCCAAGATCGAGGGGCCTCCTACGAGCAGTACTTC
>many|TRBV2|TRBD2|TRBJ2-7
CASSSGLAGLEQYF
TGTGCCAGCAGCTCTGGACTAGCGGGTCTCGAGCAGTACTTC
>many|TRBV7-7|NA|TRBJ2-3
CASSLGRGLTDTQYF
TGTGCTAGCAGCTTAGGGAGAGGATTAACAGATACGCAGTATTTT
>few|TRBV10-3|NA|TRBJ1-2
CAITAGRGVSGYTF
TGTGCCATCACTGCGGGACGGGGGGTCTCTGGCTACACCTTC
>NA|TRBV7-3|TRBD1|TRBJ2-7
CASSLTGQGYEQYF
TGTGCCAGCAGCTTAACAGGACAGGGCTACGAGCAGTACTTC
>NA|TRBV11-3|TRBD2|TRBJ2-3
CASSRSGGGTRDTQYF
TGTGCCAGCAGCCGCTCCGGGGGGGGGACTCGGGATACGCAGTATTTT
>NA|TRBV18|TRBD2|TRBJ2-7
CASSPRVTSGPGWYEQYF
TGTGCCAGCTCACCACGCGTGACTAGCGGACCTGGTTGGTACGAGCAGTACTTC
>NA|TRBV10-3|TRBD1|TRBJ2-4
CAIRDRANIQYF
TGTGCCATCAGAGACAGGGCCAACATTCAGTACTTC
>many|TRBV18|NA|TRBJ2-7
CASSPVEGLGEQYF
TGTGCCAGCTCACCCGTCGAGGGTCTGGGTGAGCAGTACTTC
>many|TRBV27|NA|TRBJ2-1
CASSPRGGVRNEQFF
TGTGCCAGCAGTCCCCGGGGCGGGGTGAGGAATGAGCAGTTCTTC
>many|TRBV7-2|NA|TRBJ1-4
CASSRLFGEKLFF
TGTGCCAGCAGCCGCCTCTTTGGTGAAAAACTGTTTTTT
>once|TRBV5-8|TRBD1|TRBJ2-3
CASSFNRGAGDTQYF
TGTGCCAGCAGCTTTAACAGGGGGGCTGGAGATACGCAGTATTTT
>many|TRBV27|TRBD1|TRBJ1-2
CASSFRTGYGYTF
TGTGCCAGCAGTTTCCGGACAGGGTATGGCTACACCTTC
>many|TRBV18|NA|TRBJ2-7
CASSPVLAHEQYF
TGTGCCAGCTCACCAGTACTAGCCCACGAGCAGTACTTC
>NA|TRBV24-1|NA|TRBJ1-4
CATSDGREKLFF
TGTGCCACCAGTGATGGTAGAGAAAAACTGTTTTTT
>NA|TRBV7-9|NA|TRBJ2-5
CASSLAAYQETQYF
TGTGCCAGCAGCTTAGCGGCGTACCAAGAGACCCAGTACTTC